This T cell receptor (beta chain) was recovered during a study of PD-L1 blockade in urothelial cancer (dated by TCRdb to the late 2010s). Regarding the research as a whole: All patients started therapy around 2014 and received atezolizumab 1,200 mg intravenously every 3 weeks. Pretreatment blood TCR-seq was available for about 30 patients, at least one posttreatment blood collection was obtained for roughly 24 patients, and tumor TCR-seq was available for roughly 24 patients. Roughly ten patients achieved durable clinical benefit and approximately 19 did not. An exploratory multi-omic analysis was conducted of the somatic, immune and clinical correlates of response to PD-L1 blockade with atezolizumab in urothelial cancer. Durable clinical benefit was defined as progression-free survival longer than 6 months, and TCR features were also tested against progression-free and overall survival. Pretreatment tumor samples and matched peripheral blood, collected serially before and after atezolizumab treatment, underwent TCR sequencing. In the same patients, whole exome sequencing and RNA sequencing of pretreatment tumors were performed in addition to TCR sequencing. Blood samples gave median yields of about 150,000 T cells and around 88,000 unique TCRs, along with a median clonality of around 0.075. Blood samples were analyzed at 3 weeks after treatment start (second dose) and at 6 weeks after treatment start. About 90% of the 29 patients were identified as males with urothelial cancer of bladder origin, and a prior smoking history was reported by 18 of 29 patients. An ECOG performance status of 0 or 1 was recorded for the patients, and 0 to 3 prior chemotherapy regimens had been received by the patients. Study-level results and caveats: At 3 weeks after the start of treatment, tumor-associated TCR clones in peripheral blood had expanded more in patients with durable benefit (n ≈ 20, p = 0.022). A pretreatment peripheral blood TCR clonality below the median was linked to improved progression-free and overall survival. Because of the small sample size (n = 29) and the many exploratory analyses performed, the results are intended to be regarded as hypothesis-generating.

Synthetic TCR analog templates were spiked into each PCR so that absolute template abundance could be estimated from read counts. The immunoSEQ assay used bias-controlled V and J gene primers to amplify TCRbeta CDR3 regions from genomic DNA. Sequencing of rearranged TCRbeta segments was performed at approximately 20X coverage. From the authors' description of their analysis: Sequencing errors were corrected by clustering, and CDR3s were annotated against IMGT so that V, D and J genes could be assigned. Out-of-frame and stop-codon sequences were excluded, and only productive TCRbeta rearrangements were used in downstream analyses. Clonality was calculated as one minus the Shannon entropy normalized by the log of the number of unique productive sequences. Fisher's exact test with Benjamini-Hochberg correction, using a cutoff of adjusted p below 0.01, was how clones that differed between time points or between blood and tumor were identified. TCRdb carries this immuneACCESS record with in-frame sequences only. Its versions omit some clonotypes, under half of them owing to an unresolved V gene in the studies checked, with the rest unexplained. V, J and clone size reflect that table, while D and trimming were determined from the DNA. The table for this sample lists fewer than 45,000 clones; approximately 78% of them were counted only once. Clones ranked in the top ten supply roughly 3.1% of the sample.

The cohort comprised around 30 patients with locally advanced or metastatic urothelial carcinoma treated at Memorial Sloan Kettering on a trial protocol. Peripheral blood mononuclear cells were collected from each patient pretreatment and during treatment, giving between 1 and 8 total time points per patient. The Qiagen DNeasy Blood extraction kit was used to purify genomic DNA from total PBMCs and from tumor samples. Collected pretreatment and during treatment, PBMCs were isolated and stored as previously described. Based on the germline V gene, the CDR1 and CDR2 sequences are SQVTM and ANQGSEA. The CDR3 holds 14 amino acids from the cysteine to the phenylalanine. CDR3 DNA is the only sequence kept; it has 42 bases, read in frame from the first base. V lost 8 bases and J lost 2 bases; the stretch between them is 16 bases long. As to this clone: Its binding antigen is unknown. Base qualities were left out, and no much larger clone turns up one base away.

Sequenced here: PBMCs, sampled around atezolizumab (anti-PD-L1) treatment. The sequence is built from TRBV29-1 and TRBJ2-1; TRBD1 is a weak D gene call, 6 bases matching. The clonotype originates from a man aged 70 or older with urothelial cancer. The DNA sequence is given as TGCAGCTGGGGTCGGACAGAAACCTACAATGAGCAGTTCTTC. Translated, this is CSWGRTETYNEQFF.